The TCR beta chain described here comes from a study of blood T cell repertoires in COVID-19. On the study more broadly: COVID-19 samples collected from the United States, Italy and Spain covered acute and convalescent phases.

Trimming took 4 bases from V and 1 from J; bases not matched to a gene: 5. The CDR3 consists of 16 residues. Germline CDR1 reads SGHDT; CDR2 reads YYEEEE. Using immunoSEQ multiplex PCR, the repertoire was profiled, and TCRdb retains in-frame clones only, with some absent. The sample lists about 140,000 clones; 60% to 80% were seen once. The TCR originated in a man between 60 and 70 years old who had recovered from COVID-19. The sequenced material came from peripheral blood. The genes are TRBV5-6 and TRBJ2-1; 10 nucleotides align to TRBD1. The CDR3: CASSIRQGASYNEQFF. The CDR3 DNA sequence: TGTGCCAGCAGCATACGACAGGGGGCATCCTACAATGAGCAGTTCTTC.